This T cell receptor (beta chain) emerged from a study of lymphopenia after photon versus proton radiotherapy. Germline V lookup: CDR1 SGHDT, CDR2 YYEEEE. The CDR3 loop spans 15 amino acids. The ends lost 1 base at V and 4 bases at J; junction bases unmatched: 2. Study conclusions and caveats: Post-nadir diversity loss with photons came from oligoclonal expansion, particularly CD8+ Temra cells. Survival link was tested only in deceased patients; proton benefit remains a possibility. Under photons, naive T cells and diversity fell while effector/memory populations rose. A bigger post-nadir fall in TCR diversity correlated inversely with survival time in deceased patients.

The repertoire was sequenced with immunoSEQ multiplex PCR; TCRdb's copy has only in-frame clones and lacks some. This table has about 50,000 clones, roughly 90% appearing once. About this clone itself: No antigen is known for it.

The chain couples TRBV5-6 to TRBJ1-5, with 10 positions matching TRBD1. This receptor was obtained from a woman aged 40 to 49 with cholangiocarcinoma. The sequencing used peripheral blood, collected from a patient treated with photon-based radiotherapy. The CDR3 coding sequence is TGTGCCAGCAGCTTGTGGGGACAGGGGAATCAGCCCCAGCATTTT. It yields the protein CASSLWGQGNQPQHF.